The clone carrying this TCR beta chain was detected ten times or more. Its antigen remains unidentified. Universal primer sites and UMIs were introduced during 5'RACE template-switching synthesis of TCR cDNA. TCRdb reanalysed the 5' RACE reads using MiXCR and keeps one entry per CDR3 protein. The sample records 95,000 to 150,000 distinct CDR3 sequences, 13% to 15% being singletons. This entry is derived from a study of T cells after yellow fever vaccination. Findings of the study overall: In post-booster samples, most primary-vaccination clones reappeared (approximately 95% CD4, 70% to 90% CD8). Secondary responses were weaker yet peaked faster, day 5 versus 15.

Trimming removed 4 bases at V and 1 base at J, with 8 bases between. CDR3 length equals 14 residues. Germline V gene sequence: CDR1 LGHNA, CDR2 YSLEER. This sequence originates from a man aged 18-30 years who received the YFV17D yellow fever vaccine. J is TRBJ1-5 and V is TRBV4-3; D ambiguous. This material consisted of CD8+ T cells sorted from PBMCs, taken 5 days after the yellow fever booster vaccination. This chain's CDR3 is CASSLSQSNQPQHF. The CDR3 nucleotides read TGCGCCAGCAGCCTGTCACAGAGCAATCAGCCCCAGCATTTT.